Listed here are 14 T cell receptor beta chains from one sample, sequenced in a study of siplizumab effects on memory and regulatory T cells. TCRdb's copy holds only in-frame clones and misses some; the assay was immunoSEQ multiplex PCR. This sample has about 55,000 clones, with under 98% found just once. The sequencing sample was made of naive CD4+ T cells sorted from blood. The receptors here all came from a human donor in good health.

The chain joins TRBV29-1 to TRBJ2-7; 13 positions match TRBD2. The trim removed 1 base at V and 3 bases at J, leaving 9 bases unmatched. CDR1 is SQVTM and CDR2 is ANQGSEA in the germline V gene. The CDR3 runs 17 residues. The CDR3 DNA sequence: TGCAGCGTTGAAGGTAGGGGGGGACTAGCGGGACTCTACGAGCAGTACTTC. Protein sequence: CSVEGRGGLAGLYEQYF.

Only a few counts were recorded for this clone. This chain connects TRBV6-5 to TRBJ1-5, with D possibly being TRBD1 (6 bases). There are 14 residues in the CDR3. V was cut by 5 bases and J by 9 bases, with 17 bases left in between. From germline, CDR1 is MNHEY and CDR2 SVGAGI. Here the CDR3 reads CASSPTQGTLPQHF. The CDR3 coding sequence is TGTGCCAGCAGTCCTACACAGGGAACTTTGCCCCAGCATTTT.

This rearrangement joins TRBV28 to TRBJ2-2, with D perhaps TRBD1 or TRBD2 (5 bases each). CDR3 size: 17 residues. Trimming shortened V by 5 bases and J by 3 bases, and 19 bases separated the two germline ends. The germline CDR1 and CDR2 sequences are MDHEN and SYDVKM. CDR3 region: CASSPVGTQRDTGELFF. DNA of the CDR3: TGTGCCAGCAGTCCGGTTGGGACCCAACGGGACACCGGGGAGCTGTTTTTT.

The rearrangement uses TRBV25-1 and TRBJ1-5, with 8 bases fitting TRBD1. Germline trimming cut 4 bases from V and 6 bases from J; bases unmatched to any gene: 8. CDR3 size: 15 residues. From germline, CDR1 is MGHDK and CDR2 SYGVNS. The CDR3 coding sequence is TGTGCCAGCAGTGGAGACAGGGGTGCGGGTCAGCCCCAGCATTTT. It yields the protein CASSGDRGAGQPQHF. Variable domain in full (rest from reference TRBV25-1 and TRBJ1-5): EADIYQTPRYLVIGTGKKITLECSQTMGHDKMYWYQQDPGMELHLIHYSYGVNSTEKGDLSSESTVSRIRTEHFPLTLESARPSHTSQYLCASSGDRGAGQPQHFGDGTRLSIL.

The gene calls are TRBV2 and TRBJ2-2; D not certain. V was clipped by 4 bases and J by 0 bases, with 9 bases between them. Germline-derived CDR1 and CDR2 are SNHLY and FYNNEI. This CDR3 contains 15 residues. The CDR3 protein is CASSGGQANTGELFF. Written as DNA, the CDR3 is TGTGCCAGCAGTGGGGGTCAGGCGAACACCGGGGAGCTGTTTTTT.

This clone has only one observation. This chain links TRBV11-3 with TRBJ2-7; D is uncertain. CDR3 length: 12 amino acids. Germline values: CDR1 SGHNT, CDR2 YENEEA. Deletions cut 5 bases from V and 6 bases from J, with 11 bases between. CDR3 coding DNA: TGTGCCAGCAGCCAAGGCGGCGGCGAGCAGTACTTC. This translates into CASSQGGGEQYF.

This chain links TRBV5-1 with TRBJ1-1; a weak D match, TRBD1 (5 bases). Germline CDR1 and CDR2: SGHRS and YFSETQ. The V end was cut by 0 bases, the J end by 8 bases, with 8 bases between. The CDR3 is 12 residues long. Here the CDR3 reads CASSLDRHEAFF. Here the CDR3 DNA reads TGCGCCAGCAGCTTGGACAGGCACGAAGCTTTCTTT.

This clone has only one observation. The chain links TRBV6-5 to TRBJ1-2; 7 positions agree with TRBD1. Per germline, CDR1 MNHEY and CDR2 SVGAGI. CDR3 length equals 14 residues. The V segment lost 7 bases and the J segment 0 bases; nucleotides outside the gene matches: 5. The CDR3 DNA follows: TGTGCCAGCAAACGGGACAGCACTAACTATGGCTACACCTTC. Its protein product is CASKRDSTNYGYTF.

This clone is a singleton in its sample. The genes are TRBV7-2 and TRBJ2-1; D is possibly TRBD2 (5 bases). V shed 2 bases and J shed 0 bases, with 11 bases lying between them. This CDR3 contains 16 residues. Germline CDR1 SGHTA, CDR2 FQGNSA. The CDR3 nucleotides are TGTGCCAGCAGCTTACCTGCGCGGGCCTCCTACAATGAGCAGTTCTTC. Encoded protein: CASSLPARASYNEQFF.

V is TRBV4-2 and J is TRBJ2-1, with 13 bases lining up with TRBD2. Germline lookup yields CDR1 LGHNA and CDR2 YNFKEQ. The CDR3 has 16 residues. V shed 1 base and J 8 bases; nucleotides not matched to a gene: 5. The CDR3 nucleotides read TGTGCCAGCAGCCAAGGAGGACTAGCGGGAGTGCATGAGCAGTTCTTC. It translates to CASSQGGLAGVHEQFF.

V and J are TRBV30 and TRBJ2-7; 7 bases line up with TRBD1. The CDR3 is made up of 15 amino acids. CDR1 and CDR2 from the germline V gene are GTSNPN and SVGIG (reference sequence). V shed 0 bases and J 2 bases; nucleotides not matched to a gene: 7. CDR3 region: CAWSVGGQLTYEQYF. The CDR3, as DNA: TGTGCCTGGAGTGTAGGGGGACAGCTTACCTACGAGCAGTACTTC.

The V gene is TRBV30, the J gene TRBJ1-1; D not certain. This CDR3 has 13 residues. Trimming cost V 3 bases and J 0 bases, with 8 bases left between them. Germline CDR1 is GTSNPN and CDR2 is SVGIG (reference sequence). The CDR3 DNA reads as TGTGCCTGGAGCCCTCAACTGAACACTGAAGCTTTCTTT. Translating gives CAWSPQLNTEAFF.

V usage is TRBV4-2 and J usage is TRBJ2-7; 8 nucleotides align to TRBD1. V lost 0 bases to trimming and J lost 5 bases; unmatched junction nucleotides: 6. The CDR3 spans 15 residues. Germline-derived CDR1 and CDR2 are LGHNA and YNFKEQ. The CDR3 DNA reads TGTGCCAGCAGCCAAGATGCCCGGACAGGGAACGAGCAGTACTTC. Protein sequence: CASSQDARTGNEQYF.

The genes are TRBV27 and TRBJ2-2; D is ambiguous. This CDR3 region has 13 residues. Per the germline V gene, CDR1 is MNHEY and CDR2 is SMNVEV (reference sequence). V lost 3 bases, J lost 8 bases, and 10 bases lay in between. CDR3 region: CASSLGVFGELFF. DNA of the CDR3: TGTGCCAGCAGTTTGGGCGTTTTTGGGGAGCTGTTTTTT.